A single sample gave rise to the 17 T cell receptor beta chains below, sequenced in a study of neurological immune-mediated disorders. MiXCR, run by TCRdb on the 5' RACE reads, gives a single entry per CDR3 protein. The table lists around 25,000 distinct CDR3 sequences, around an eighth of them singletons. The sample was PBMCs. Every receptor here comes from a woman in her thirties or forties with HTLV-1-associated myelopathy (HAM/TSP).

This clonotype has ten or more counts. The chain uses TRBV7-2 and TRBJ1-2; D unclear. Germline loops: CDR1 SGHTA, CDR2 FQGNSA. Trimming pared 3 bases from V and 4 bases from J, leaving 6 bases between. The CDR3 length is 12 residues. CDR3 in DNA: TGTGCCAGCAGCTTCGGTGGCTATGGCTACACCTTC. Translated, it gives CASSFGGYGYTF.

This clonotype was seen repeatedly, ten times or more. V gene TRBV6-2 or TRBV6-3 combines with J gene TRBJ2-1; 7 positions match TRBD1. V trimming: 6 bases; J trimming: 0 bases; junction bases outside the gene matches: 8. The CDR3 is 16 residues long. In germline, CDR1 is MNHEY, CDR2 SVGEGT. The chain's CDR3 is CASSRTGAASYNEQFF. CDR3 coding DNA: TGTGCCAGCAGCAGAACAGGGGCGGCCTCCTACAATGAGCAGTTCTTC.

The table lists this clonotype with many counts. The V gene is TRBV18, the J gene TRBJ1-1; TRBD1 matches at 10 bases. This CDR3 region has 13 residues. The germline CDR1 and CDR2 sequences are KGHSH and LQKENI. The V and J ends lost 6 bases and 4 bases, in that order; junction bases with no gene match: 2. CDR3 protein: CASSRTGGTEAFF. In DNA, the CDR3 is TGTGCCAGCTCCCGGACAGGGGGCACTGAAGCTTTCTTT.

The sample holds many counts of this clonotype. The chain recombines TRBV20-1 with TRBJ2-1; 15 nucleotides agree with TRBD2. The V gene's germline CDR1 is DFQATT and CDR2 SNEGSKA (reference sequence). V trimming: 6 bases; J trimming: 6 bases; junction bases outside the gene matches: 9. The CDR3 extends over 16 amino acids. The chain's CDR3 is CSAPGLAGGGSNEQFF. For the CDR3, the DNA is TGCAGTGCCCCGGGACTAGCGGGGGGCGGGAGCAATGAGCAGTTCTTC.

This clonotype was counted many times. The chain carries TRBV4-3 and TRBJ2-1; TRBD1 might be the D (5 bases). V was pared by 0 bases and J by 2 bases, with 14 bases between. Germline CDR1 reads LGHNA; CDR2 reads YSLEER. The CDR3 spans 17 residues. Here the CDR3 DNA reads TGCGCCAGCAGCCAAGAAAGCTGGCAGGGTACCTACAATGAGCAGTTCTTC. Its protein product is CASSQESWQGTYNEQFF.

This clonotype was seen repeatedly, ten times or more. The chain carries TRBV24-1 and TRBJ2-5; 12 bases fit TRBD2. The CDR3 runs to 16 residues. Per germline, CDR1 KGHDR and CDR2 SFDVKD. The V segment lost 3 bases and the J segment 4 bases; nucleotides outside the gene matches: 5. CDR3 amino acids: CATSDRGLAGLETQYF. Written as DNA, the CDR3 is TGTGCCACCAGTGATCGTGGACTAGCGGGGCTAGAGACCCAGTACTTC.

This clonotype was recorded at least ten times. The rearrangement links TRBV20-1 to TRBJ2-4; no definite D call. Germline CDR1 reads DFQATT; CDR2 reads SNEGSKA (reference sequence). The V end lost 0 bases, the J end lost 0 bases, and 12 bases lay between the germline ends. The CDR3 covers 16 residues. The CDR3 here is CSAREPTDLAKNIQYF. The CDR3 coding sequence is TGCAGTGCTAGAGAACCCACGGATCTAGCCAAAAACATTCAGTACTTC.

At least ten counts were recorded for this clonotype. The CDR3 here is CSARDGRSYNEQFF. CDR3 coding DNA: TGCAGTGCTAGAGATGGCAGATCCTACAATGAGCAGTTCTTC. The V call is TRBV20-1, the J call TRBJ2-1; D unclear. CDR3 length: 14 amino acids. Germline-derived CDR1 and CDR2 are DFQATT and SNEGSKA (reference sequence). Trimming shortened V by 0 bases and J by 1 base, and 7 bases separated the two germline ends.

In its sample, this clonotype was seen many times. The V and J genes are TRBV10-3 and TRBJ2-5; D unresolved. The V and J ends lost 0 bases and 5 bases respectively, with 4 bases between them. This CDR3 spans 12 amino acids. From germline, CDR1 is ENHRY and CDR2 SYGVKD. Here the CDR3 reads CAISESMETQYF. The CDR3 bases are TGTGCCATCAGTGAGTCGATGGAGACCCAGTACTTC.

This clonotype was seen ten or more times. This chain connects TRBV7-9 to TRBJ1-3; D unclear. The CDR3 has 15 amino acids. CDR1 is SEHNR and CDR2 is FQNEAQ in the germline V gene (reference sequence). The V gene lost 0 bases and the J gene lost 2 bases, with 8 bases spanning the gap. Here the CDR3 reads CASSLASRAGNTIYF. CDR3 nucleotides: TGTGCCAGCAGCTTAGCGTCTAGGGCTGGAAACACCATATATTTT.

Sample share makes this clonotype medium-sized. The CDR3 DNA reads as TGCAGTGCTAGTCCATTCTACGAGCAGTACTTC. It yields the protein CSASPFYEQYF. The chain carries TRBV20-1 and TRBJ2-7; no definite D call. Trimming pared 3 bases from V and 3 bases from J, leaving 6 bases between. Germline CDR1 reads DFQATT; CDR2 reads SNEGSKA (reference sequence). The CDR3 extends over 11 amino acids.

This clonotype has ten or more counts. The chain carries TRBV12-3 or TRBV12-4 and TRBJ1-2; possible D gene TRBD1, 6 bases. The CDR3 has 14 residues. Trimming shortened V by 3 bases and J by 8 bases, and 16 bases separated the two germline ends. The CDR3 spells CASSFSGARLGYTF. CDR3 DNA sequence: TGTGCCAGCAGTTTCTCGGGGGCGCGTTTGGGCTACACCTTC.

This clonotype was observed many times. CDR3 sequence (DNA): TGCAGTGCCCGCTCAAGGGACCTAGGGTACAATCAGCCCCAGCATTTT. Translated, it gives CSARSRDLGYNQPQHF. This rearrangement joins TRBV20-1 to TRBJ1-5, with D possibly matching TRBD1 (5 bases). The CDR3 covers 16 residues. CDR1 is DFQATT and CDR2 is SNEGSKA in the germline V gene (reference sequence). With 6 bases removed from V and 3 bases from J, the gap between germline ends came to 21 bases.

This clonotype came up many times. V and J are TRBV20-1 and TRBJ2-5; perhaps TRBD1 as D (6 bases). Germline CDR1 and CDR2: DFQATT and SNEGSKA (reference sequence). This CDR3 has 14 residues. V dropped 6 bases and J dropped 1 base, with 15 bases sitting between them. The CDR3 is CSARDITFQETQYF. In DNA form, the CDR3 reads TGCAGTGCCAGGGACATTACCTTCCAAGAGACCCAGTACTTC.

This clonotype has at least ten counts. The chain is built from TRBV12-3 or TRBV12-4 and TRBJ2-3, with 9 bases lining up with TRBD2. The CDR3 totals 16 residues. The trim removed 10 bases at V and 5 bases at J, leaving 16 bases unmatched. CDR3 sequence reads: CATTPMRSGGIDTQYF. The CDR3 DNA reads TGTGCCACCACGCCCATGAGGAGCGGGGGGATAGATACGCAGTATTTT.

This clonotype was observed many times. The chain links TRBV10-3 to TRBJ2-2; D not certain. The V gene's germline CDR1 is ENHRY and CDR2 SYGVKD. V lost 4 bases to trimming and J lost 1 base, with 7 bases between them. The CDR3 is 14 amino acids. This CDR3 reads CAISARQNTGELFF. In DNA, the CDR3 is TGTGCCATCAGTGCCCGACAGAACACCGGGGAGCTGTTTTTT.

The rearrangement uses TRBV20-1 and TRBJ1-2; TRBD1 matches at 8 bases. This CDR3 spans 14 amino acids. After removal of 1 base from V and 6 bases from J, the junction contained 7 bases not matched to a gene. The V gene's germline CDR1 is DFQATT and CDR2 SNEGSKA (reference sequence). The CDR3 sequence is CSARVAGGNHGYTF. As DNA, the CDR3 is TGCAGTGCTAGAGTGGCAGGGGGCAACCATGGCTACACCTTC.